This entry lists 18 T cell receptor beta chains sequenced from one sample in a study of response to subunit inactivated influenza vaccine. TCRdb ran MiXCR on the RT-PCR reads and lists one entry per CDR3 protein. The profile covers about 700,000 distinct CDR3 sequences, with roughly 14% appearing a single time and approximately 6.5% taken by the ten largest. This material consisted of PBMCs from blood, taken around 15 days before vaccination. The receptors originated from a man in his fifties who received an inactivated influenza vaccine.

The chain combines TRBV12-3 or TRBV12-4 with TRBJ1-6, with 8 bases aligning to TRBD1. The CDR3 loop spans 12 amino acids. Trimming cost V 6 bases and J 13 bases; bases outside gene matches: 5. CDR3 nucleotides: TGTGCCAGCAGCCTCCAGGGGGCTCCCCTCCACTTT. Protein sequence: CASSLQGAPLHF.

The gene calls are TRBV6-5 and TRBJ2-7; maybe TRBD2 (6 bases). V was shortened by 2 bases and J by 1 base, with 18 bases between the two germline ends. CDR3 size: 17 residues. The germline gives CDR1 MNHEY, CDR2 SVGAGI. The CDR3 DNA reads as TGTGCCAGCAGTTACCCTAGGACGGGGGAGGTGTCCTACGAGCAGTACTTC. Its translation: CASSYPRTGEVSYEQYF.

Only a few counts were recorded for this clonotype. CDR3 loop: CASSPLFAAPNTDTQYF. The CDR3 coding sequence is TGTGCCAGCTCACCACTGTTCGCGGCGCCGAACACAGATACGCAGTATTTT. The chain is built from TRBV18 and TRBJ2-3; D not certain. CDR3 length equals 17 residues. The V end lost 1 base, the J end lost 2 bases, and 16 bases lay between the germline ends. Germline-derived CDR1 and CDR2 are KGHSH and LQKENI.

The CDR3 protein is CASSPNGSGNEKLFF. CDR3 DNA: TGTGCCAGCTCACCAAACGGATCGGGGAATGAAAAACTGTTTTTT. V is TRBV18 and J is TRBJ1-4; D gene ambiguous. Germline V CDR1 and CDR2: KGHSH, LQKENI. Trimming shortened V by 2 bases and J by 5 bases, and 12 bases separated the two germline ends. The CDR3 totals 15 residues.

CDR3 nucleotides: TGTGCCAGCAGCGTGAGTCCCATGCACGAGCAGTACTTC. Its translation: CASSVSPMHEQYF. V and J are TRBV9 and TRBJ2-7; D remains unclear. Germline V lookup: CDR1 SGDLS, CDR2 YYNGEE. The CDR3 contains 13 residues. V lost 2 bases to trimming and J lost 5 bases, with 11 bases between them.

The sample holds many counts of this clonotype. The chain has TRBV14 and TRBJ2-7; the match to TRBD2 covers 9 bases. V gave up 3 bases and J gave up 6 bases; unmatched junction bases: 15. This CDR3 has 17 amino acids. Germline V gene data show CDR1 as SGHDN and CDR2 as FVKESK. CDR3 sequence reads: CASSQFLSAGGPFEQYF. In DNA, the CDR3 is TGTGCCAGCAGCCAGTTCCTATCCGCGGGAGGGCCGTTCGAGCAGTACTTC.

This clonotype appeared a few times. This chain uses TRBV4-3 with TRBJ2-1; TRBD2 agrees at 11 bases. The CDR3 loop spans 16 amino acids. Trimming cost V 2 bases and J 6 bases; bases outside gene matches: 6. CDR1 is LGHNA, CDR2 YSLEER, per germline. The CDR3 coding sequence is TGCGCCAGCAGCCAACAACTAGCGGGAGTCCGCAATGAGCAGTTCTTC. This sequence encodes CASSQQLAGVRNEQFF.

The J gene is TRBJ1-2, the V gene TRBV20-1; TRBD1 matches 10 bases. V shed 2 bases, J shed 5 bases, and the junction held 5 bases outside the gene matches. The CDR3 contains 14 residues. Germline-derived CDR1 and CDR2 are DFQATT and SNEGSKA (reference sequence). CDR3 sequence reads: CSARPGQGRYGYTF. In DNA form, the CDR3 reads TGCAGTGCTAGACCGGGACAGGGGAGGTATGGCTACACCTTC.

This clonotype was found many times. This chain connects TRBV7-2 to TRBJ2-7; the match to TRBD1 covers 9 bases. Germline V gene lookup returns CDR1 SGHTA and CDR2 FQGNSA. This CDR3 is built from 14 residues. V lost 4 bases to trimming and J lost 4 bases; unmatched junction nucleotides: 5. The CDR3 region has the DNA TGTGCCAGCAGCTACGGGACAGGGTGGTACGAGCAGTACTTC. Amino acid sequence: CASSYGTGWYEQYF.

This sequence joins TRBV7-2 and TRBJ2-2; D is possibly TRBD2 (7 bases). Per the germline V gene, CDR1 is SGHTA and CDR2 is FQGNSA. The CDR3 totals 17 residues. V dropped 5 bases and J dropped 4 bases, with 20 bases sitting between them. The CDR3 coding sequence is TGTGCCAGCAGCCGAAGTATGCGCGGGGGCCGCACCGGGGAGCTGTTTTTT. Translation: CASSRSMRGGRTGELFF.

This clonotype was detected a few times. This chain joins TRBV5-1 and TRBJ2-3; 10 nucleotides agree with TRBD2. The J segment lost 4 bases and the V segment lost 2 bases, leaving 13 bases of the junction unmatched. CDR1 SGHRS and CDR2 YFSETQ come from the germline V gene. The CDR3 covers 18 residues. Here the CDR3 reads CASSFGPPTSGLADTQYF. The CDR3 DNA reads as TGCGCCAGCAGCTTTGGGCCCCCGACTAGCGGGTTGGCAGATACGCAGTATTTT.

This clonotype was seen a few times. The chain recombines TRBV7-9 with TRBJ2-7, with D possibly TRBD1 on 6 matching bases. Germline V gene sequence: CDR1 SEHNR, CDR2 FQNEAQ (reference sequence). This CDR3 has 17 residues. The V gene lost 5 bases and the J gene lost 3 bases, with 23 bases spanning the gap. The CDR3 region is CASSAPVGQPSFYEQYF. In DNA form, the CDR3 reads TGTGCCAGCAGCGCCCCCGTTGGACAGCCAAGTTTCTACGAGCAGTACTTC.

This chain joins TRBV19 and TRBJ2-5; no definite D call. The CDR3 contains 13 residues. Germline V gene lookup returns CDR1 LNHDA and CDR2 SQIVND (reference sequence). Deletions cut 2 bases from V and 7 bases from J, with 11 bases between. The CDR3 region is CASSIIPGSTQYF. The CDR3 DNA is TGTGCCAGTAGTATAATACCAGGATCGACCCAGTACTTC.

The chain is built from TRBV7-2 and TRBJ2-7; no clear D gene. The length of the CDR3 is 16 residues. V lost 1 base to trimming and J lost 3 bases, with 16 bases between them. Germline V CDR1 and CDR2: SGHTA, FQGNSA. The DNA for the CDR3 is TGTGCCAGCAGCTTAGTATACAGCCCGAAATACTACGAGCAGTACTTC. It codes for CASSLVYSPKYYEQYF.

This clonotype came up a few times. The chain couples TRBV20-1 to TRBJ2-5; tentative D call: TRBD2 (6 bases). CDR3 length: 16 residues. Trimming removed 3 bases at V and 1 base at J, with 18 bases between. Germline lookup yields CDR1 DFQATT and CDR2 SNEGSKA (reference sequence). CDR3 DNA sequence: TGCAGTGCTAGTACTGGGGGAGGAGCCCCCCAAGAGACCCAGTACTTC. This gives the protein CSASTGGGAPQETQYF.

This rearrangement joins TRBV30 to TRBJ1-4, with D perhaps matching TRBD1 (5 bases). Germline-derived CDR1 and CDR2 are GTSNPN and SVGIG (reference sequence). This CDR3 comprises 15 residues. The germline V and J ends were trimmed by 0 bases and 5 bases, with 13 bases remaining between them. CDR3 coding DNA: TGTGCCTGGAGTGTAAGAGCGGGGCAGAATGAAAAACTGTTTTTT. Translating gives CAWSVRAGQNEKLFF.

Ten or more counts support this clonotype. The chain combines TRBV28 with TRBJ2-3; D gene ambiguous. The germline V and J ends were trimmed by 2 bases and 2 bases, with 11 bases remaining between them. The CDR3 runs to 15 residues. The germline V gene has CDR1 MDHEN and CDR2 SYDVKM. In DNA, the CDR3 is TGTGCCAGCAGTTTAACTCTAGAAATCACAGATACGCAGTATTTT. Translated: CASSLTLEITDTQYF. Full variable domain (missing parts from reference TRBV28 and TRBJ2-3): DVKVTQSSRYLVKRTGEKVFLECVQDMDHENMFWYRQDPGLGLRLIYFSYDVKMKEKGDIPEGYSVSREKKERFSLILESASTNQTSMYLCASSLTLEITDTQYFGPGTRLTVL.

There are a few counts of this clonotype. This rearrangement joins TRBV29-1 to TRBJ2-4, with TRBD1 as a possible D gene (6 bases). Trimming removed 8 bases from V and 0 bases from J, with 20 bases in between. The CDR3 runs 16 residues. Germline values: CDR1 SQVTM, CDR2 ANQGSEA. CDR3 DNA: TGCAGCCTTCGCCGAGGGGGTACAAAAGCCAAAAACATTCAGTACTTC. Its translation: CSLRRGGTKAKNIQYF.